This T cell receptor (beta chain) was found in a study of radiotherapy plus CTLA-4 blockade in lung cancer. Libraries were prepared by immunoSEQ multiplex PCR; TCRdb keeps only in-frame clonotypes and omits some of them. The profile shows around 40,000 clones, approximately 85% of them singletons. This sample comprised peripheral blood, obtained from a patient treated with radiotherapy plus ipilimumab. The receptor was isolated from a human donor with non-small cell lung cancer who had stable disease on radiotherapy plus ipilimumab.

DNA for the CDR3: TGTGCCATCAGTGAGTCGAGTGATAGGACAGGCTATGGCTACACCTTC. This gives the protein CAISESSDRTGYGYTF. The chain carries TRBV10-3 and TRBJ1-2, with TRBD1 matching 7 bases. CDR1 is ENHRY and CDR2 is SYGVKD in the germline V gene. The CDR3 extends over 16 amino acids. The V and J ends lost 0 bases and 4 bases, in that order; junction bases with no gene match: 8.